This TCR beta chain was sequenced in a study of blood T cells in healthy people across ages. General observations from the study: Diversity was estimated from one million T cells, and these estimates were considered underestimates.

In regard to this clonotype: As yet, its antigen is unknown.

PCR was performed a second time for roughly 7 to 11 cycles using a sample-barcoded 5' primer and a J-beta primer mix. Individual samples furnished no less than 3 million CDR3-containing paired-end reads apiece. TCRdb ran MiXCR on the 5' RACE reads and lists one entry per CDR3 protein. The sample shows about 600,000 distinct CDR3 sequences, roughly 48% of them seen only once. The length of the CDR3 is 14 residues. Deletions cut 6 bases from V and 11 bases from J, with 20 bases between. The germline V gene has CDR1 DFQATT and CDR2 SNEGSKA (reference sequence). The rearrangement links TRBV20-1 to TRBJ1-6, with D possibly matching TRBD1 (6 bases). Sequenced sample: blood. This clonotype was obtained from an elderly man in good health. CDR3 sequence: CSAVYPGEGTPLHF. The DNA for the CDR3 is TGCAGTGCGGTATATCCAGGGGAAGGGACACCCCTCCACTTT.